The 32 T cell receptor beta chains presented below share a single source sample, sequenced in a study of CXCR3-negative and CXCR3-positive naive CD8 T cells. Regarding the study as a whole: CXCR3-positive naive cells had more hydrophobic TRB CDR3s than CXCR3-negative naive cells.

The TRB libraries of cDNA were built by UMI-labeled 5' RACE. TCRdb re-called the 5' RACE reads, yielding one record per CDR3 amino acid sequence without DNA. Across 150,000 to 160,000 distinct CDR3 sequences, the top ten clones capture 0.45% to 0.55% of the sample. No antigen is known for these receptors. The sequenced sample consisted of naive CXCR3+ CD8+ T cells from blood. Stated subset: CD45RO-CCR7+CD27+CD95- naive CD8+ T cells expressing CXCR3 (TNR3+). The source is a human donor in good health. Some clones in this sample may be carry-over from other donors' samples.

The CDR3 spells CAHGQGYEQYF. The chain carries TRBV28 and TRBJ2-7; the D call from TCRdb, TRBD1, cannot be confirmed without DNA. CDR3 length: 11 amino acids. The germline V gene has CDR1 MDHEN and CDR2 SYDVKM. The full variable domain, rest sourced from reference TRBV28 and TRBJ2-7, is DVKVTQSSRYLVKRTGEKVFLECVQDMDHENMFWYRQDPGLGLRLIYFSYDVKMKEKGDIPEGYSVSREKKERFSLILESASTNQTSMYLCAHGQGYEQYFGPGTRLTVT.

The chain employs TRBV29-1 and TRBJ2-3; TCRdb picks TRBD2, but there is no DNA to check that call. The CDR3 has 14 amino acids. Germline assignment: CDR1 SQVTM and CDR2 ANQGSEA. This CDR3 reads CSVYGLESTDTQYF.

The chain carries TRBV19 and TRBJ2-7; the D gene TCRdb calls, TRBD1, cannot be checked with no DNA. CDR1 LNHDA and CDR2 SQIVND come from the germline V gene (reference sequence). CDR3 length: 15 amino acids. CDR3 protein: CASSIGAGGSREQYF.

The CDR3 loop is CSAVWDRGGNEQFF. The V and J genes are TRBV20-1 and TRBJ2-1; TCRdb outputs TRBD1, but without DNA this stays unchecked. This CDR3 spans 14 amino acids. Germline lookup yields CDR1 DFQATT and CDR2 SNEGSKA (reference sequence).

The chain recombines TRBV3-1 with TRBJ1-1. Germline CDR1 is LGHDT and CDR2 is YNNKEL (reference sequence). The CDR3 loop spans 15 amino acids. The chain's CDR3 is CASSRPRGGDTEAFF.

CDR3 residues: CASRTVNEKLFF. The chain combines TRBV6-6 with TRBJ1-4; TCRdb's D gene call, TRBD1, goes unchecked for lack of DNA. The CDR3 covers 12 residues. The germline V gene encodes CDR1 MNHNY and CDR2 SVGAGI (reference sequence).

This rearrangement joins TRBV15 to TRBJ2-2. CDR1 and CDR2 (germline): LNHNV, YYDKDF (reference sequence). There are 14 residues in the CDR3. This CDR3 is CATAEGFDTGELFF.

J is TRBJ2-5 and V is TRBV6-1; without DNA, the TCRdb call of TRBD2 cannot be checked. Germline V gives CDR1 MNHNS, CDR2 SASEGT. The CDR3 spans 18 residues. CDR3 sequence reads: CASSPKLAGEHSQETQYF.

The chain has TRBV11-2 and TRBJ2-7. This CDR3 has 14 residues. Germline V lookup: CDR1 SGHAT, CDR2 FQNNGV. CDR3 sequence: CASSLFLESYEQYF.

The rearrangement links TRBV28 to TRBJ2-5; TCRdb's D call of TRBD1 is untestable without DNA. This CDR3 is 13 amino acids long. The germline CDR1 and CDR2 sequences are MDHEN and SYDVKM. This CDR3 reads CASRGLGQETQYF.

The rearrangement uses TRBV6-6 and TRBJ2-1; the TRBD2 assignment by TCRdb is unverifiable without DNA. The CDR3 extends over 14 amino acids. CDR1 and CDR2 from the germline V gene are MNHNY and SVGAGI (reference sequence). The CDR3 reads CASTLAGGIDEQFF.

The J gene is TRBJ2-5, the V gene TRBV4-3; TCRdb's D gene call, TRBD1, goes unchecked for lack of DNA. Germline CDR1 and CDR2: LGHNA and YSLEER. The CDR3 is made up of 16 amino acids. CDR3 residues: CASSQDRDRGLETQYF.

This chain links TRBV15 with TRBJ2-2; the D gene TCRdb calls, TRBD1, cannot be checked with no DNA. This CDR3 spans 13 amino acids. CDR1 is LNHNV and CDR2 is YYDKDF in the germline V gene (reference sequence). This CDR3 is CATSRGRNGELFF.

The chain's CDR3 is CASSVRLAASYNEQFF. The genes are TRBV4-3 and TRBJ2-1; TCRdb gives TRBD2 as the D gene, but with no DNA this cannot be confirmed. This CDR3 has 16 residues. Germline loops: CDR1 LGHNA, CDR2 YSLEER.

CDR3 in amino acids: CASSSPSRAPDTGELFF. V is TRBV9 and J is TRBJ2-2; the D call from TCRdb, TRBD2, cannot be confirmed without DNA. This CDR3 is built from 17 residues. Germline values: CDR1 SGDLS, CDR2 YYNGEE.

This sequence joins TRBV28 and TRBJ1-4; the D gene TCRdb calls, TRBD1, cannot be checked with no DNA. The CDR3 runs 15 residues. Per germline, CDR1 MDHEN and CDR2 SYDVKM. This CDR3 reads CASSRGTGAYEKLFF.

The chain employs TRBV5-6 and TRBJ2-7; TCRdb lists TRBD2, though no DNA is available to test this call. CDR1 and CDR2 from the germline V gene are SGHDT and YYEEEE. The CDR3 covers 17 residues. The CDR3 loop reads CASSTDRGTSVSYEQYF. The variable domain in full, completed from reference TRBV5-6 and TRBJ2-7, reads DAGVTQSPTHLIKTRGQQVTLRCSPKSGHDTVSWYQQALGQGPQFIFQYYEEEERQRGNFPDRFSGHQFPNYSSELNVNALLLGDSALYLCASSTDRGTSVSYEQYFGPGTRLTVT.

V is TRBV20-1 and J is TRBJ2-2. The CDR3 runs to 11 residues. The germline gives CDR1 DFQATT, CDR2 SNEGSKA (reference sequence). The CDR3 reads CSAWKSGELFF.

V usage is TRBV28 and J usage is TRBJ1-5; TCRdb indicates TRBD1, and absent DNA this call remains unverified. This CDR3 is built from 14 residues. Germline CDR1 reads MDHEN; CDR2 reads SYDVKM. CDR3 sequence reads: CASSSPGTAEPQHF.

The gene calls are TRBV6-5 and TRBJ2-1; TCRdb picks TRBD1, but there is no DNA to check that call. The CDR3 is 14 residues long. The germline V gene encodes CDR1 MNHEY and CDR2 SVGAGI. This CDR3 reads CASTRGQTYNEQFF.

This chain connects TRBV14 to TRBJ2-1; the D call from TCRdb, TRBD1, cannot be confirmed without DNA. The CDR3 contains 18 residues. In germline, CDR1 is SGHDN, CDR2 FVKESK. CDR3 sequence reads: CASSQDAIAGQPYNEQFF.

V gene TRBV7-9 combines with J gene TRBJ2-2. This CDR3 spans 14 amino acids. In germline, CDR1 is SEHNR, CDR2 FQNEAQ (reference sequence). The CDR3 region is CASSSLRDAGELFF.

CDR3 sequence: CASSPGQGQELFF. The rearrangement joins TRBV28 to TRBJ2-2; TCRdb gives TRBD1 as the D gene, but with no DNA this cannot be confirmed. Germline CDR1 and CDR2: MDHEN and SYDVKM. The CDR3 extends over 13 amino acids.

The chain employs TRBV9 and TRBJ1-3. CDR3 length equals 14 residues. Germline V gives CDR1 SGDLS, CDR2 YYNGEE. CDR3 in amino acids: CASSVQDNGNTIYF.

V is TRBV11-2 and J is TRBJ2-5; TCRdb names TRBD1, which stays unverified in the absence of DNA. The germline CDR1 and CDR2 sequences are SGHAT and FQNNGV. The CDR3 is 17 amino acids. The CDR3 region is CASSLVIGNGDQETQYF.

The rearrangement links TRBV11-2 to TRBJ2-7. CDR1 and CDR2 from the germline V gene are SGHAT and FQNNGV. This CDR3 contains 13 residues. The CDR3 reads CASSLGFTYEQYF.

V is TRBV7-8 and J is TRBJ2-3. CDR1 SGHVS and CDR2 FQNEAQ come from the germline V gene. The CDR3 is 15 amino acids. This chain's CDR3 is CASSLVPRGTDTQYF.

The V and J genes are TRBV7-2 and TRBJ2-1; checking the TCRdb D call of TRBD1 is not possible without DNA. Per the germline V gene, CDR1 is SGHTA and CDR2 is FQGNSA. CDR3 length equals 18 residues. CDR3 region: CASSPLTPRGGRPHEQFF.

The CDR3 sequence: CAAAPASGQETQYF. The rearrangement links TRBV28 to TRBJ2-5; TCRdb's D call, TRBD2, is unchecked because there is no DNA. This CDR3 spans 14 amino acids. Germline V gene sequence: CDR1 MDHEN, CDR2 SYDVKM.

The V gene is TRBV13, the J gene TRBJ1-5; checking the TCRdb D call of TRBD1 is not possible without DNA. Germline loops: CDR1 PRHDT, CDR2 FYEKMQ (reference sequence). The CDR3 is 14 amino acids. CDR3: CASSSRTANQPQHF.

The chain carries TRBV14 and TRBJ1-1. The germline CDR1 and CDR2 sequences are SGHDN and FVKESK. The CDR3 extends over 14 amino acids. CDR3 in amino acids: CASSQYRASIEAFF.

This chain uses TRBV29-1 with TRBJ1-2; TCRdb's D call of TRBD1 is untestable without DNA. The CDR3 has 16 residues. CDR1 is SQVTM, CDR2 ANQGSEA, per germline. The CDR3 loop is CSVEDRERGLNYGYTF.